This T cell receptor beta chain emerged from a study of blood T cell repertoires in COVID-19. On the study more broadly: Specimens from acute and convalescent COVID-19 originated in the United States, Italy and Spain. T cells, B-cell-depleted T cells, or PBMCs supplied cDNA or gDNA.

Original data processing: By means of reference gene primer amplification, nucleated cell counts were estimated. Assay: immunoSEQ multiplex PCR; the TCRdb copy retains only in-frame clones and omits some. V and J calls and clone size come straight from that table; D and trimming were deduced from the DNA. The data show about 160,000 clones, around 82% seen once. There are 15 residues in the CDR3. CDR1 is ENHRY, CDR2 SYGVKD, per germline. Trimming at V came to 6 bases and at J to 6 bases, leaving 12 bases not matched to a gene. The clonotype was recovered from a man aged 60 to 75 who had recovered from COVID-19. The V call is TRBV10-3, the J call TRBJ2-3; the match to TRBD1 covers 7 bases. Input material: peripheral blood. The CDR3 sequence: CAISRNRGLRDTQYF. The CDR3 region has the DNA TGTGCCATCAGCCGCAACAGGGGCTTGAGGGATACGCAGTATTTT.